Listed here are 24 T cell receptor beta chains from one sample, sequenced in a study of shared clonotypes between healthy human individuals (dated by TCRdb to the early 2020s). For the CD8 naive samples, CD45RO-negative cells were positively selected for CCR7, yielding a CD45RA+CCR7+ population from which TemRA cells were excluded. Library prep was done by the immunoSEQ multiplex PCR assay. The immuneACCESS repertoire file appears here via TCRdb, limited to in-frame rearrangements. These files lack a portion of the clones; in checked studies, under half of the deficit traces to unresolved V genes, and the cause of the others is not known. A total of 1.5 million to 2.5 million clones appear in this sample, about 95% of them only once. Approximately 1.2% of the sample comes from the top ten. The specimen sequenced was naive CD8+ T cells sorted from blood. The sample's cell subset or site label is to be understood as: CD45RA+CCR7+. The origin of the receptors is a man between 18 and 35 years old in good health.

Here the CDR3 DNA reads TGCGCCAGCAGCCCGGGACAGAGCCTAACCGAGCAGTACTTC. As protein: CASSPGQSLTEQYF. The chain joins TRBV5-1 to TRBJ2-7; 7 bases are a match to TRBD1. V dropped 4 bases and J dropped 6; count of bases not matched to a gene: 10. In germline, CDR1 is SGHRS, CDR2 YFSETQ. The CDR3 is 14 amino acids.

The rearrangement joins TRBV11-2 to TRBJ2-5; 11 nucleotides line up with TRBD2. V was pared by 5 bases and J by 5 bases, with 7 bases of the junction left unmatched. The germline gives CDR1 SGHAT, CDR2 FQNNGV. The CDR3 has 15 residues. In nucleotides, the CDR3 is TGTGCCAGCAGCACCCTAGCGGGAGGTCCGGAGACCCAGTACTTC. Its translation: CASSTLAGGPETQYF.

The rearrangement links TRBV6-1 to TRBJ2-7, with 7 bases fitting TRBD1. CDR1 and CDR2 (germline): MNHNS, SASEGT. V was pared by 2 bases and J by 3 bases, with 4 bases of the junction left unmatched. The CDR3 totals 14 residues. The CDR3 reads CASSEWNRGYEQYF. In DNA form, the CDR3 reads TGTGCCAGCAGTGAATGGAACAGGGGCTACGAGCAGTACTTC.

The chain employs TRBV29-1 and TRBJ1-5; the D gene is possibly TRBD1 (5 bases). This CDR3 comprises 14 residues. Germline lookup yields CDR1 SQVTM and CDR2 ANQGSEA. Trimming removed 4 bases at V and 0 bases at J, with 10 bases between. CDR3 residues: CSVAAGDSNQPQHF. In DNA form, the CDR3 reads TGCAGCGTTGCGGCGGGGGATAGCAATCAGCCCCAGCATTTT.

This clone was picked up one time. J is TRBJ2-1 and V is TRBV27, with TRBD2 matching over 14 bases. Germline CDR1 MNHEY, CDR2 SMNVEV (reference sequence). CDR3 length: 13 residues. J gave up 15 bases and V 5 bases, and 6 bases lay outside the gene matches. CDR3 amino acids: CASSLTSGGGGFF. Written as DNA, the CDR3 is TGTGCCAGCAGTCTGACTAGCGGGGGGGGCGGGTTCTTC.

As concerns this clone: This sample also contains other DNA sequences that code for the same CDR3. The chain employs TRBV18 and TRBJ2-7, with D tentatively TRBD1 (6 bases). This CDR3 region has 13 residues. Germline V gene sequence: CDR1 KGHSH, CDR2 LQKENI. The V gene lost 4 bases and the J gene lost 3 bases, with 10 bases spanning the gap. In DNA, the CDR3 is TGTGCCAGCTCACTGGGACACAACTACGAGCAGTACTTC. It specifies CASSLGHNYEQYF.

This sequence joins TRBV27 and TRBJ1-6, with D unresolved. Germline CDR1 and CDR2: MNHEY and SMNVEV (reference sequence). Trimming took 0 bases from V and 9 from J, leaving 3 bases between them. The CDR3 has 12 amino acids. The CDR3 loop is CASSLSASPLHF. DNA of the CDR3: TGTGCCAGCAGTTTATCAGCTTCACCCCTCCACTTT.

The chain couples TRBV4-3 to TRBJ2-1; 12 positions agree with TRBD2. Germline CDR1 is LGHNA and CDR2 is YSLEER. CDR3 length equals 13 residues. The junction had 0 bases not matched to a gene; V was cut back by 2 bases and J by 10 bases. The DNA for the CDR3 is TGCGCCAGCAGCCAACTAGCGGGAGGGGAGCAGTTCTTC. As protein: CASSQLAGGEQFF.

In the case of this clone: The same CDR3 is also encoded by other DNA sequences in this sample. This rearrangement joins TRBV5-4 to TRBJ2-7; TRBD1 matches 8 bases. The V gene end was trimmed by 4 bases and the J gene end by 3 bases; junction bases not matched to a gene: 3. Germline CDR1 is SGHNT and CDR2 is YYREEE (reference sequence). The CDR3 length is 13 residues. The CDR3 spells CASSPTGGYEQYF. The CDR3 coding sequence is TGTGCCAGCAGCCCCACAGGGGGCTACGAGCAGTACTTC.

The CDR3, as DNA: TGCGCCAGCAGTGAGAGTGGGACAGGGAAAGAGACCCAGTACTTC. As protein: CASSESGTGKETQYF. The chain recombines TRBV10-1 with TRBJ2-5; 9 positions agree with TRBD1. Germline V gene data show CDR1 as WNHNN and CDR2 as SYGVQD (reference sequence). The length of the CDR3 is 15 residues. Germline trimming cut 2 bases from V and 3 bases from J; bases unmatched to any gene: 4.

On this clone itself: A much larger clone lies a single base off, so this may be a read error. Other DNA sequences within the sample encode an identical CDR3. The chain carries TRBV9 and TRBJ2-7; D remains unclear. This CDR3 has 11 amino acids. The ends were cut back, 2 bases at V and 1 base at J, with 1 base in the middle. CDR1 SGDLS and CDR2 YYNGEE come from the germline V gene. The chain's CDR3 is CASSVSYEQYF. CDR3 nucleotide sequence: TGTGCCAGCAGCGTTTCCTACGAGCAGTACTTC.

In DNA, the CDR3 is TGCGCCAGCAGCCAGGGGACTAGTCAGTTCTTC. This translates into CASSQGTSQFF. The chain has TRBV4-1 and TRBJ2-1, with 8 bases that match TRBD2. The CDR3 has 11 amino acids. CDR1 is MGHRA and CDR2 is YSYEKL in the germline V gene. V was pared by 3 bases and J by 13 bases, with 2 bases of the junction left unmatched.

The V gene is TRBV18, the J gene TRBJ2-7, with 10 bases matching TRBD2. The germline gives CDR1 KGHSH, CDR2 LQKENI. This CDR3 is built from 15 residues. V trimming: 0 bases; J trimming: 3 bases; junction bases outside the gene matches: 2. The DNA for the CDR3 is TGTGCCAGCTCACCACCGCTAGCGGGGGACTACGAGCAGTACTTC. Its protein product is CASSPPLAGDYEQYF.

V gene TRBV5-4 combines with J gene TRBJ2-5; D is possibly TRBD2 (6 bases). Trimming shortened V by 0 bases and J by 8 bases, and 8 bases separated the two germline ends. Germline V gives CDR1 SGHNT, CDR2 YYREEE (reference sequence). CDR3 length: 12 amino acids. The CDR3 sequence: CASSLGEVTQYF. The CDR3 DNA reads TGTGCCAGCAGCTTGGGGGAGGTAACCCAGTACTTC.

This chain links TRBV11-2 with TRBJ2-3, with D perhaps matching TRBD1 (7 bases). V shed 5 bases and J shed 1 base, with 13 bases lying between them. CDR1 is SGHAT and CDR2 is FQNNGV in the germline V gene. The CDR3 is 15 residues long. Written as DNA, the CDR3 is TGTGCCAGCAGCCAGACAGGGACTGGCACAGATACGCAGTATTTT. It encodes CASSQTGTGTDTQYF.

This chain links TRBV13 with TRBJ2-7; the match to TRBD1 covers 7 bases. This CDR3 has 13 residues. V gave up 5 bases and J gave up 3 bases; unmatched junction bases: 4. The germline V gene encodes CDR1 PRHDT and CDR2 FYEKMQ (reference sequence). The CDR3 DNA sequence: TGTGCCAGCAGCCAAGGGGGCTTCTACGAGCAGTACTTC. Residues: CASSQGGFYEQYF.

This clone was picked up a small number of times. This CDR3 is also generated by other DNA sequences in the sample. This chain links TRBV6-6 with TRBJ2-7; D remains unclear. Germline V gene lookup returns CDR1 MNHNY and CDR2 SVGAGI (reference sequence). There are 11 residues in the CDR3. With 0 bases removed from V and 5 bases from J, the gap between germline ends came to 2 bases. The CDR3 region has the DNA TGTGCCAGCAGTTACTCGAACGAGCAGTACTTC. It encodes CASSYSNEQYF.

The CDR3 DNA reads TGTGCCAGCAGCACAAAGTCTTGGTGGAACACCGGGGAGCTGTTTTTT. Its translation: CASSTKSWWNTGELFF. The chain joins TRBV9 to TRBJ2-2; no definite D call. The CDR3 runs to 16 residues. CDR1 is SGDLS, CDR2 YYNGEE, per germline. V was cut by 4 bases and J by 1 base, with 14 bases left in between.

The chain has TRBV13 and TRBJ2-1; unclear D gene. Per germline, CDR1 PRHDT and CDR2 FYEKMQ (reference sequence). Trimming stripped 5 bases from V and 2 bases from J, with 16 bases between. The CDR3 is 16 amino acids. DNA of the CDR3: TGTGCCAGCAGCCCCCGGACGGAACTCACCTACAATGAGCAGTTCTTC. Translated, it gives CASSPRTELTYNEQFF.

The rearrangement links TRBV2 to TRBJ2-7; D unclear. The germline gives CDR1 SNHLY, CDR2 FYNNEI. This CDR3 has 13 residues. Trimming stripped 10 bases from V and 6 bases from J, with 19 bases between. CDR3 protein: CANRPDQWTEQYF. CDR3 DNA: TGTGCCAACAGACCCGACCAATGGACCGAGCAGTACTTC.

This clone has only a few counts. The chain is built from TRBV4-3 and TRBJ1-1; a weak D match, TRBD1 (6 bases). The ends were cut back, 5 bases at V and 4 bases at J, with 11 bases in the middle. Germline V gene lookup returns CDR1 LGHNA and CDR2 YSLEER. The CDR3 runs 13 residues. CDR3 bases: TGCGCCAGCAGCGGAAGGGGGACCACTGAAGCTTTCTTT. Translated, it gives CASSGRGTTEAFF.

A note on this clone: Other nucleotide sequences from this sample produce the same CDR3. This chain links TRBV28 with TRBJ2-1, with D perhaps matching TRBD1 (5 bases). Germline V gives CDR1 MDHEN, CDR2 SYDVKM. This CDR3 region has 14 residues. The V gene lost 6 bases and the J gene lost 0 bases, with 9 bases spanning the gap. The CDR3 DNA reads as TGTGCCAGCAGCCCAGGGAACTCCTACAATGAGCAGTTCTTC. It is translated as CASSPGNSYNEQFF.

This rearrangement joins TRBV11-2 to TRBJ1-4; D is ambiguous. Germline V CDR1 and CDR2: SGHAT, FQNNGV. CDR3 size: 15 residues. Trimming removed 5 bases from V and 4 bases from J, with 14 bases in between. The CDR3 is CASSLSGALNEKLFF. The CDR3 nucleotides are TGTGCCAGCAGCCTTTCAGGAGCTCTTAATGAAAAACTGTTTTTT.

The rearrangement uses TRBV7-9 and TRBJ2-1, with D perhaps matching TRBD2 (5 bases). The CDR3 sequence is 16 residues long. In germline, CDR1 is SEHNR, CDR2 FQNEAQ (reference sequence). Trimming took 2 bases from V and 5 from J, leaving 16 bases between them. This CDR3 is CASSLPLPRRDNEQFF. DNA for the CDR3: TGTGCCAGCAGCTTACCCCTCCCCCGGCGGGACAATGAGCAGTTCTTC.